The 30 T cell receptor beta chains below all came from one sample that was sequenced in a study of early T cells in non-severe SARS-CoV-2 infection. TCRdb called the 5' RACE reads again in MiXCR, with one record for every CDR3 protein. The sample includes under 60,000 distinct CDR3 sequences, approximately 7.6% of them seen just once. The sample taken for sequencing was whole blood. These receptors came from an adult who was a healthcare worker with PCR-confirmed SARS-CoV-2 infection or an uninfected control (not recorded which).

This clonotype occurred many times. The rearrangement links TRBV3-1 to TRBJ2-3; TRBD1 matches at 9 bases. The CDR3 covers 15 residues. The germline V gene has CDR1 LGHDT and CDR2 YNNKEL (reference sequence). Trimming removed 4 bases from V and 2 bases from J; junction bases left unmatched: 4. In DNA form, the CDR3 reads TGTGCCAGCAGCCGTGGACAGGGGTACACAGATACGCAGTATTTT. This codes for CASSRGQGYTDTQYF.

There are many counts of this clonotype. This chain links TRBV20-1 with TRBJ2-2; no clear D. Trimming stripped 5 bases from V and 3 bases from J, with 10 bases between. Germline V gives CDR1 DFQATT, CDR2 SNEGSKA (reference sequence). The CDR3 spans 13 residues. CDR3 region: CSAADTYTGELFF. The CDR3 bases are TGCAGTGCTGCCGACACCTACACCGGGGAGCTGTTTTTT.

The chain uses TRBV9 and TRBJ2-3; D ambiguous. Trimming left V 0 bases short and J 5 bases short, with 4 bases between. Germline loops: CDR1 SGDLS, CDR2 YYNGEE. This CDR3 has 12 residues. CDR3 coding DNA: TGTGCCAGCAGCGTAGAGCTAGATACGCAGTATTTT. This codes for CASSVELDTQYF.

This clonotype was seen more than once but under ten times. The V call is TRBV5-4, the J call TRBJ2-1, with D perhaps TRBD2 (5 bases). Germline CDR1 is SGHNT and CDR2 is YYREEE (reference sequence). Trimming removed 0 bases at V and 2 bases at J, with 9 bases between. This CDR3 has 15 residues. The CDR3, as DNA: TGTGCCAGCAGCTTGGACGTGGGAGCCTACAATGAGCAGTTCTTC. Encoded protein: CASSLDVGAYNEQFF.

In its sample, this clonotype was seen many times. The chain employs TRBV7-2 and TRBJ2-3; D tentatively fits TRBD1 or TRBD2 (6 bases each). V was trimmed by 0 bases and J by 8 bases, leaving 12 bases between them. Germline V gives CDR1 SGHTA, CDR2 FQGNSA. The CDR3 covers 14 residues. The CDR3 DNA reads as TGTGCCAGCAGCTTAGCGGGGGGCCCCGCTACGCAGTATTTT. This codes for CASSLAGGPATQYF.

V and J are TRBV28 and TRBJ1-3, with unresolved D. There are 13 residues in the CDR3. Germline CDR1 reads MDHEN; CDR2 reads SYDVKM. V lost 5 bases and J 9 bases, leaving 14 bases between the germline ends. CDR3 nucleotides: TGTGCCAGCAGTCCTATAGGCACTCGCACCATATATTTT. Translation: CASSPIGTRTIYF. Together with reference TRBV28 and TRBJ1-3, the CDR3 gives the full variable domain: DVKVTQSSRYLVKRTGEKVFLECVQDMDHENMFWYRQDPGLGLRLIYFSYDVKMKEKGDIPEGYSVSREKKERFSLILESASTNQTSMYLCASSPIGTRTIYFGEGSWLTVV.

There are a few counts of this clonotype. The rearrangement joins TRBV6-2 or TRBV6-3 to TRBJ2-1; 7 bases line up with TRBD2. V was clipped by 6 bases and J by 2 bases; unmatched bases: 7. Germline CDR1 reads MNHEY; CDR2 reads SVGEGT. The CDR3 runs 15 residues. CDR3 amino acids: CASSRLASTYNEQFF. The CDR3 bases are TGTGCCAGCAGCAGACTAGCCAGTACCTACAATGAGCAGTTCTTC.

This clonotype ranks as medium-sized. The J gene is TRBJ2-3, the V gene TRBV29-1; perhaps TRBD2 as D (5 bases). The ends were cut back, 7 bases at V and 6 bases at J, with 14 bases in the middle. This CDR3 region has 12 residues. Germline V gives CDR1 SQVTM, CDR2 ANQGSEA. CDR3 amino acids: CSADGSGDTQYF. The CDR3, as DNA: TGCAGCGCCGATGGTTCGGGGGATACGCAGTATTTT.

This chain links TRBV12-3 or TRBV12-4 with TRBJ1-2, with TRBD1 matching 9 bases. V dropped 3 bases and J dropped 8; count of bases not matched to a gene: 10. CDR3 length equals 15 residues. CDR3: CASSFRPGQGWGYTF. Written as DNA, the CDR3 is TGTGCCAGCAGTTTTCGCCCGGGACAGGGATGGGGCTACACCTTC.

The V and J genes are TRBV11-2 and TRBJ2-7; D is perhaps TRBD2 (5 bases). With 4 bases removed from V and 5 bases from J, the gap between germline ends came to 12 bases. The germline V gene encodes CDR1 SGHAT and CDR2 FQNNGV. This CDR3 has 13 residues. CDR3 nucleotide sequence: TGTGCCAGCAGCTCTAGCATTGTAAACGAGCAGTACTTC. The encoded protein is CASSSSIVNEQYF.

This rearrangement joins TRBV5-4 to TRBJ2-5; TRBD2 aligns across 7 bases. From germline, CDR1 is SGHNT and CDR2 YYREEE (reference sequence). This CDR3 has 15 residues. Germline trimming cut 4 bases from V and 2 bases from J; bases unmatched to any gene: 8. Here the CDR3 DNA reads TGTGCCAGCAGCCCCGGAGGAGCGGGGCAAGAGACCCAGTACTTC. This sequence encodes CASSPGGAGQETQYF.

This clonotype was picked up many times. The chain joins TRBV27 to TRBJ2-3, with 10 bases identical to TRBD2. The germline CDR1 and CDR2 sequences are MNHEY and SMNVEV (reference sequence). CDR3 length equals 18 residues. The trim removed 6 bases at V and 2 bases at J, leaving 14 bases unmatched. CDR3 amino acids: CASRKKREGTLITDTQYF. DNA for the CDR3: TGTGCCAGCAGAAAAAAGCGGGAGGGGACGTTAATCACAGATACGCAGTATTTT.

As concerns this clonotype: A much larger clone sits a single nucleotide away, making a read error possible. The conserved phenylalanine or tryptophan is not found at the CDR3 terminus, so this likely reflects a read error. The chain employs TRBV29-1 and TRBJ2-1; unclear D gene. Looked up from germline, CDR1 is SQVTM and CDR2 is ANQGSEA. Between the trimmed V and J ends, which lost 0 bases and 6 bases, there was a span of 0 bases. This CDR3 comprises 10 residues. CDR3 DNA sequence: TGCAGCGTTGAAGACAATGAGCAGTTCTCC. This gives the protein CSVEDNEQFS.

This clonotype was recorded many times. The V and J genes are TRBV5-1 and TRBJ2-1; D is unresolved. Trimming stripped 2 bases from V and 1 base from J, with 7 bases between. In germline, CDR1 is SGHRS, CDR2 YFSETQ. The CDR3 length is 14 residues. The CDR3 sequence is CASSFSGSYNEQFF. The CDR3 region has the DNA TGCGCCAGCAGCTTTTCCGGGTCCTACAATGAGCAGTTCTTC.

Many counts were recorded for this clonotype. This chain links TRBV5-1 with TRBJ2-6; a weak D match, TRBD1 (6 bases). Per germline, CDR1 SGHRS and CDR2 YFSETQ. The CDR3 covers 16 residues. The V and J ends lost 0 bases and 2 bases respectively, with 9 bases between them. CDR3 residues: CASSLGQEAGANVLTF. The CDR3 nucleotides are TGCGCCAGCAGCTTGGGACAGGAGGCTGGGGCCAACGTCCTGACTTTC.

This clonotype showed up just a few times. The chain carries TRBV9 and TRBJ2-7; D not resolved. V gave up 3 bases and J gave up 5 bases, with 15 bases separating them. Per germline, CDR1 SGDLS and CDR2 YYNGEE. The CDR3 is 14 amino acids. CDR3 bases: TGTGCCAGCAGCGACGGGCTGCTGTTCGACGAGCAGTACTTC. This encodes CASSDGLLFDEQYF.

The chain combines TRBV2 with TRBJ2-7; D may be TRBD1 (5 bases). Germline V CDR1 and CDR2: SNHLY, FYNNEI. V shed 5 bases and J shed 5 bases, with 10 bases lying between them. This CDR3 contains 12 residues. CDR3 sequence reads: CASSRQIDEQYF. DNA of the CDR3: TGTGCCAGCAGTCGACAGATCGACGAGCAGTACTTC. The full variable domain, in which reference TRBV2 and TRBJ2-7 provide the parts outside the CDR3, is EPEVTQTPSHQVTQMGQEVILRCVPISNHLYFYWYRQILGQKVEFLVSFYNNEISEKSEIFDDQFSVERPDGSNFTLKIRSTKLEDSAMYFCASSRQIDEQYFGPGTRLTVT.

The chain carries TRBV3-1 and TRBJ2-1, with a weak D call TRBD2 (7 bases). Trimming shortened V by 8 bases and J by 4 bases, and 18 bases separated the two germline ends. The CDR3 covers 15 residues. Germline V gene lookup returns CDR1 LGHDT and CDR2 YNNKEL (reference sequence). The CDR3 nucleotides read TGTGCCAGCGCGGCGCCGGGGGGCCAATACAATGAGCAGTTCTTC. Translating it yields CASAAPGGQYNEQFF.

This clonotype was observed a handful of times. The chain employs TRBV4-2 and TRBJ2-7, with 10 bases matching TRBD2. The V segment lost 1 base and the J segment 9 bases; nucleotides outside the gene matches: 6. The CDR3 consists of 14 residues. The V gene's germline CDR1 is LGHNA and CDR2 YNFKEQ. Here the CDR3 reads CASSQVASGSRQYF. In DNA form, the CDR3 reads TGTGCCAGCAGCCAAGTGGCTAGCGGGAGTCGGCAGTACTTC.

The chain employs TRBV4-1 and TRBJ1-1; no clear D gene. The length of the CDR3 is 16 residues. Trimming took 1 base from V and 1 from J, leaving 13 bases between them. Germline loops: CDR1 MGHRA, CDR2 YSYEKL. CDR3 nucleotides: TGCGCCAGCAGCCAAGTGCGGGTCTGGGCGAACACTGAAGCTTTCTTT. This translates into CASSQVRVWANTEAFF.

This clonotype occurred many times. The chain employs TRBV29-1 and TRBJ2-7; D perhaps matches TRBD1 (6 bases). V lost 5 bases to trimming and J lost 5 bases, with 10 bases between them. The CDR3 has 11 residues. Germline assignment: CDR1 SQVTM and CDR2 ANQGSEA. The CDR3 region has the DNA TGCAGCGTTTCGAACAGGGACGAGCAGTACTTC. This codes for CSVSNRDEQYF.

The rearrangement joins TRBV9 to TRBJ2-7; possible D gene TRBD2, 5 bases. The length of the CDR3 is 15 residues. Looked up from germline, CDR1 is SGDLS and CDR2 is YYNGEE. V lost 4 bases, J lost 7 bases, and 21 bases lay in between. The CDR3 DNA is TGTGCCAGCAGCCCGGACGGATTTCCCTCGGGAGAGCAGTACTTC. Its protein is CASSPDGFPSGEQYF. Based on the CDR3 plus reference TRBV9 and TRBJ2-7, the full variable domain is DSGVTQTPKHLITATGQRVTLRCSPRSGDLSVYWYQQSLDQGLQFLIQYYNGEERAKGNILERFSAQQFPDLHSELNLSSLELGDSALYFCASSPDGFPSGEQYFGPGTRLTVT.

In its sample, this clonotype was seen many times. CDR3 sequence: CASSLSVGSEQFF. CDR3 nucleotide sequence: TGTGCCAGCAGCTTATCGGTAGGTAGTGAGCAGTTCTTC. This chain connects TRBV7-3 to TRBJ2-1; D remains unclear. The CDR3 extends over 13 amino acids. CDR1 and CDR2 (germline): SGHTA, FQGTGA. V shed 2 bases and J shed 9 bases, with 11 bases lying between them.

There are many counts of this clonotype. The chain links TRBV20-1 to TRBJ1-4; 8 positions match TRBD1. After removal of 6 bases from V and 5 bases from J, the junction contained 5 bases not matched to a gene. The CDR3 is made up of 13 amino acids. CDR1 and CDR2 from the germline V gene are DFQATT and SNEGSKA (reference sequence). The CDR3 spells CSARNRGNEKLFF. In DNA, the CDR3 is TGCAGTGCACGGAACAGGGGGAATGAAAAACTGTTTTTT.

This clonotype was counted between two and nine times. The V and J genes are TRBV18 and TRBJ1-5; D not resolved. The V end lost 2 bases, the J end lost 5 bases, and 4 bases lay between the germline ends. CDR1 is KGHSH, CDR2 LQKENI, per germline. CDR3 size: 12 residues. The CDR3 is CASSPSDQPQHF. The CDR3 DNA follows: TGTGCCAGCTCACCAAGCGATCAGCCCCAGCATTTT.

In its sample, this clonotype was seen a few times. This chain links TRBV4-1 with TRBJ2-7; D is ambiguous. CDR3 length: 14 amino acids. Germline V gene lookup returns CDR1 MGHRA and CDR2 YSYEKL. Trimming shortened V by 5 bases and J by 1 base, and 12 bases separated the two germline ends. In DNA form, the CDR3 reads TGCGCCAGCAGCTGGCTTGAGTCGTCCTACGAGCAGTACTTC. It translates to CASSWLESSYEQYF.

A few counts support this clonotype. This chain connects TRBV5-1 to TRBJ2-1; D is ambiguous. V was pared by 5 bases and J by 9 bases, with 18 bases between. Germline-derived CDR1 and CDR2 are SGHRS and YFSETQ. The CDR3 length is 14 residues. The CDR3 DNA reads TGCGCCAGCAGACAAGACTTTGGGGTAGGTGAGCAGTTCTTC. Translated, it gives CASRQDFGVGEQFF.

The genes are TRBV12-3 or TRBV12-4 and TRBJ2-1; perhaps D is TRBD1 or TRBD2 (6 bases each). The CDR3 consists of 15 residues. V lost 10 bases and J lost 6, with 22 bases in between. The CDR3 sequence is CATLWGARNANEQFF. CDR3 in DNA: TGTGCCACCCTCTGGGGGGCCCGAAACGCCAATGAGCAGTTCTTC.

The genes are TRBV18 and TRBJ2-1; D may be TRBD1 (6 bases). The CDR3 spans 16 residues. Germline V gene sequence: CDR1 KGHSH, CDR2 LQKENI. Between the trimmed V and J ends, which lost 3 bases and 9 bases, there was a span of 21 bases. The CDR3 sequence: CASSPQTGLSGTEQFF. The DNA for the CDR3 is TGTGCCAGCTCACCGCAGACAGGCCTCTCCGGTACTGAGCAGTTCTTC.

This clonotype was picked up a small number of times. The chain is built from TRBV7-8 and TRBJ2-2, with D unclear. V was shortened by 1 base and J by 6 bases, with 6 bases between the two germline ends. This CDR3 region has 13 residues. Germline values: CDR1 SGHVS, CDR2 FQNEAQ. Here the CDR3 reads CASSLEAPGELFF. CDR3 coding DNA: TGTGCCAGCAGCTTAGAAGCCCCCGGGGAGCTGTTTTTT.